This T cell receptor beta chain came from a study of human T cells and chemical hapten exposure. The CDR3 is made up of 14 amino acids. Germline V gives CDR1 MNHNY, CDR2 SVGAGI (reference sequence). V was clipped by 5 bases and J by 5 bases; unmatched bases: 4. MiXCR, applied by TCRdb to the RACE reads, yields one record per CDR3 protein. Here the sample spans nearly 350,000 distinct CDR3 sequences, approximately 6.3% being singletons. Described time point: patch test 1, 2 weeks after DPC sensitization. Noted treatment: therapeutic diphenylcyclopropenone sensitization with weekly scalp DPC. This clonotype was detected ten times or more.

This clonotype was sampled from a woman aged 18-29 years with alopecia areata. Some clones in this sample may be carry-over from other donors' samples. The rearrangement joins TRBV6-6 to TRBJ2-1, with 9 bases identical to TRBD2. Sequencing was performed on whole blood, taken in connection with sensitization to the hapten diphenylcyclopropenone (DPC). The CDR3, as DNA: TGTGCCAGCAGTAATCAGCGGGGGGACAATGAGCAGTTCTTC. Protein: CASSNQRGDNEQFF.